The 6 T cell receptor beta chains below were found in one sample sequenced in a study of PD-1 blockade in classical Hodgkin lymphoma. Sequencing used immunoSEQ multiplex PCR; TCRdb keeps in-frame clones, though not all of them. The data show 35,000 to 40,000 clones, around 88% seen once. Each patient's relapse followed autologous stem cell transplantation, and brentuximab vedotin exposure varied. The sample in question was peripheral blood mononuclear cells (PBMCs), obtained before the second cycle of nivolumab. Receptor source: a human donor with classical Hodgkin lymphoma.

V is TRBV7-8 and J is TRBJ2-3; the D gene is possibly TRBD2 (6 bases). The CDR3 length is 13 residues. V lost 5 bases and J lost 3, with 9 bases in between. Germline values: CDR1 SGHVS, CDR2 FQNEAQ. The CDR3: CASSGGITDTQYF. For the CDR3, the DNA is TGTGCCAGCAGCGGGGGGATAACAGATACGCAGTATTTT.

The genes are TRBV7-8 and TRBJ1-5; D is possibly TRBD1 (6 bases). This CDR3 is 13 amino acids long. The germline V gene encodes CDR1 SGHVS and CDR2 FQNEAQ. The ends were cut back, 3 bases at V and 11 bases at J, with 14 bases in the middle. This CDR3 reads CASSLGRGRSQHF. The CDR3 DNA reads as TGTGCCAGCAGCTTGGGCAGGGGACGATCCCAGCATTTT.

This clone was seen a single time. The V gene is TRBV30, the J gene TRBJ2-7, with 9 positions matching TRBD1. The CDR3 consists of 14 residues. Looked up from germline, CDR1 is GTSNPN and CDR2 is SVGIG (reference sequence). The V segment lost 4 bases and the J segment 0 bases; nucleotides outside the gene matches: 4. The CDR3 loop is CAWKGQGISYEQYF. Here the CDR3 DNA reads TGTGCCTGGAAAGGACAGGGGATCTCCTACGAGCAGTACTTC.

A few counts support this clone. The chain links TRBV12-2 to TRBJ2-7; TRBD2, the table's D call, was not compared with the DNA. TRBV12-2 is marked as a pseudogene. The CDR3 has 14 residues. CDR3 nucleotides: TGTGCAAGTCGCTTAGGGACTAGCGGGAGCGAGCAGTACTTC. Translation: CASRLGTSGSEQYF.

The genes are TRBV12-5 and TRBJ1-5; the match to TRBD1 covers 7 bases. Germline CDR1 reads LGHNT; CDR2 reads FRNRAP. The length of the CDR3 is 14 residues. V was pared by 6 bases and J by 2 bases, with 4 bases of the junction left unmatched. The chain's CDR3 is CASGSDRGNQPQHF. The CDR3 region has the DNA TGTGCTAGTGGATCTGACAGGGGCAATCAGCCCCAGCATTTT.

V and J are TRBV15 and TRBJ1-6; D is perhaps TRBD1 (5 bases). The CDR3 runs to 13 residues. Germline CDR1 reads LNHNV; CDR2 reads YYDKDF (reference sequence). V lost 3 bases, J lost 16 bases, and 16 bases lay in between. CDR3 bases: TGTGCCACCAGCAGGTCGCGAGGGGTGGCGCTCCACTTT. Its protein is CATSRSRGVALHF.